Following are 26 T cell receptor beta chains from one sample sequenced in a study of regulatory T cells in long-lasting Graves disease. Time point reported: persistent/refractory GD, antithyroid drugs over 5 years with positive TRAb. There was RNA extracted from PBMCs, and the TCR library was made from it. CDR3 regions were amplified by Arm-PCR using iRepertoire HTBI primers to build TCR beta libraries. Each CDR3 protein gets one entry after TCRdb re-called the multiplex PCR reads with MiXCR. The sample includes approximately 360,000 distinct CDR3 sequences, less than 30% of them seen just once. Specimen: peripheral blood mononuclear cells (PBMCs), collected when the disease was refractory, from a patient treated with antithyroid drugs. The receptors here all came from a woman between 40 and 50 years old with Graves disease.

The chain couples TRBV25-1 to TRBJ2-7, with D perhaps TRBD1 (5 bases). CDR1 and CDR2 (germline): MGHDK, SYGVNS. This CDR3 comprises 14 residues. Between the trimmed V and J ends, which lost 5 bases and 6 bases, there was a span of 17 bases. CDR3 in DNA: TGTGCCAGCAGTCCCCCAGCAGGGCCTGGCGAGCAGTACTTC. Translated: CASSPPAGPGEQYF.

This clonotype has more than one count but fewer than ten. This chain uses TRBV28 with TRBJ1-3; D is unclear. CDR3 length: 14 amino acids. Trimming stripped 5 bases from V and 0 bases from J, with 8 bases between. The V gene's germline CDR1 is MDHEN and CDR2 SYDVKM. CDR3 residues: CASSIGSSGNTIYF. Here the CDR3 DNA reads TGTGCCAGCAGTATTGGTTCCTCTGGAAACACCATATATTTT.

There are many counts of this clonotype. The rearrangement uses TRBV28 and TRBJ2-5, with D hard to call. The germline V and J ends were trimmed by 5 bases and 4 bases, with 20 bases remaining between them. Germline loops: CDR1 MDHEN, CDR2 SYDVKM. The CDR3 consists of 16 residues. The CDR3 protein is CASSPSTSHRVETQYF. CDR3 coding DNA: TGTGCCAGCAGTCCCTCAACTTCCCACCGGGTAGAGACCCAGTACTTC.

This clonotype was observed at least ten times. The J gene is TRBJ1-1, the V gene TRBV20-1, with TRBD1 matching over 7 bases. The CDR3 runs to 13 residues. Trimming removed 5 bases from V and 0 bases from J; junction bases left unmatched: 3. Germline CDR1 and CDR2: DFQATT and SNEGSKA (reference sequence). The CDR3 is CSALDRLNTEAFF. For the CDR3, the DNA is TGCAGTGCTCTGGACAGGCTGAACACTGAAGCTTTCTTT.

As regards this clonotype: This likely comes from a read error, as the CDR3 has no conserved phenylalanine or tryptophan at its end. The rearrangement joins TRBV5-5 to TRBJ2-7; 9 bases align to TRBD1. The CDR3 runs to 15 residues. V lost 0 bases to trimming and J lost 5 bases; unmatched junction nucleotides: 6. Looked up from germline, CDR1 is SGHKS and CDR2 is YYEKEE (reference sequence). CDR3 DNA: TGTGCCAGCAGCTTGGACAGGGGGCGTATGAACGAGCAGTACTCC. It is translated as CASSLDRGRMNEQYS.

The CDR3 DNA follows: TGTGCCAGCAGCGTCAGAAGCTCTGGGGCCAACGTCCTGACTTTC. This codes for CASSVRSSGANVLTF. The chain has TRBV9 and TRBJ2-6, with D uncertain. The CDR3 has 15 amino acids. Germline lookup yields CDR1 SGDLS and CDR2 YYNGEE. Trimming removed 2 bases from V and 0 bases from J, with 6 bases in between.

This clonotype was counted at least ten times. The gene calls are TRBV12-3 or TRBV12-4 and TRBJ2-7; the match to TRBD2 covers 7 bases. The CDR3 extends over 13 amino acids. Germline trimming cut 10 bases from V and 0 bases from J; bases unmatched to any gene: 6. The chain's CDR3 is CANRRDYSYEQYF. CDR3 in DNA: TGTGCCAACAGGAGGGACTACTCCTACGAGCAGTACTTC.

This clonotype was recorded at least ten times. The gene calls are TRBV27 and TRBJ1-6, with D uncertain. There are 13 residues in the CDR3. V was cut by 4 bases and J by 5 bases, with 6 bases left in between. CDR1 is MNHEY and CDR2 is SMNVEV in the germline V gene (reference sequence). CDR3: CASSYDHNSPLHF. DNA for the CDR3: TGTGCCAGCAGTTATGACCATAATTCACCCCTCCACTTT.

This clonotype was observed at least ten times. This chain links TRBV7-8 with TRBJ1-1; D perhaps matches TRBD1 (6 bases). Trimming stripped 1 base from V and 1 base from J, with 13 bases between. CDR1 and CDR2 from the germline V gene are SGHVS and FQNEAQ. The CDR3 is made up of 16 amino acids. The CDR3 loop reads CASSLGGGTRNTEAFF. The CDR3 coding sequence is TGTGCCAGCAGCTTAGGCGGGGGCACTCGGAACACTGAAGCTTTCTTT.

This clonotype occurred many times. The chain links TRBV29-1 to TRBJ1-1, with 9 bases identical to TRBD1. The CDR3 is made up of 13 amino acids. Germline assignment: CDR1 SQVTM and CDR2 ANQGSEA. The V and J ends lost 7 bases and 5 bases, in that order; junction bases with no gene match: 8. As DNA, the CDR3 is TGCAGCGCCAATCCGGGACAGGGTACTGAAGCTTTCTTT. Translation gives CSANPGQGTEAFF.

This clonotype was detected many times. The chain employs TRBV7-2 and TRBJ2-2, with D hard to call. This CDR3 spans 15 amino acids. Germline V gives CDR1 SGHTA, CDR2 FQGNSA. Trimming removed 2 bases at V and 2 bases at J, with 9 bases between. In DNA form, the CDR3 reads TGTGCCAGCAGCTTAAAGGTGGGAAACACCGGGGAGCTGTTTTTT. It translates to CASSLKVGNTGELFF.

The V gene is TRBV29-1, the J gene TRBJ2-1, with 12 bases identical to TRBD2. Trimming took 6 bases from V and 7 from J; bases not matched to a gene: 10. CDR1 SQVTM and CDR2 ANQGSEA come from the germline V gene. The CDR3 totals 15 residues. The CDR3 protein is CSVPSPGTSGNEQFF. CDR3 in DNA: TGCAGCGTGCCCTCGCCCGGGACTAGCGGGAATGAGCAGTTCTTC.

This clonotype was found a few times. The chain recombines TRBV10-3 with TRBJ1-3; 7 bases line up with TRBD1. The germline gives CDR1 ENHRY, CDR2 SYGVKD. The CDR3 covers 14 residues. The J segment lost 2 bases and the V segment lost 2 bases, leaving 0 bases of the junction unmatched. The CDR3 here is CAISEDRAGNTIYF. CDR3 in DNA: TGTGCCATCAGTGAGGACAGGGCTGGAAACACCATATATTTT.

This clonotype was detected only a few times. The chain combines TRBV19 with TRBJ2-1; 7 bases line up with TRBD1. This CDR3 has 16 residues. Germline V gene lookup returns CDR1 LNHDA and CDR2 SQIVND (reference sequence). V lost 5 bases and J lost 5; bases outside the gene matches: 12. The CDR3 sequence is CASSPDRSSFDNEQFF. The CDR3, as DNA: TGTGCCAGTAGTCCGGACAGGTCCTCTTTTGACAATGAGCAGTTCTTC.

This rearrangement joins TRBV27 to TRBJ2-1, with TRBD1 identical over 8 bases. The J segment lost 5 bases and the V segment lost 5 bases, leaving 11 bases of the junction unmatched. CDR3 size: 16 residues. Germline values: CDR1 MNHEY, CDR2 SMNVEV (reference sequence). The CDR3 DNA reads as TGTGCCAGCAGTGCCCGACAGGGGTGGATGCACAATGAGCAGTTCTTC. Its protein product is CASSARQGWMHNEQFF.

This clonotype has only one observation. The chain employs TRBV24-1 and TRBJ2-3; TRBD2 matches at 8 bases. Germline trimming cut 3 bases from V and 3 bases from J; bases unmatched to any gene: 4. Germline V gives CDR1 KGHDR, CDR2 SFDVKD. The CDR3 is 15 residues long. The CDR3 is CATSDPLAGTDTQYF. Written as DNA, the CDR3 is TGTGCCACCAGTGATCCCCTAGCGGGTACAGATACGCAGTATTTT.

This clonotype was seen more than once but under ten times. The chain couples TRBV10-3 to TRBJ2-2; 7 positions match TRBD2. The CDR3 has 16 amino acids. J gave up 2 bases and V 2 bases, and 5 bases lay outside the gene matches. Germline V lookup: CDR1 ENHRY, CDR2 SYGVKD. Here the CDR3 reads CAISESGTYNTGELFF. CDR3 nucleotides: TGTGCCATCAGTGAGAGCGGGACCTATAACACCGGGGAGCTGTTTTTT.

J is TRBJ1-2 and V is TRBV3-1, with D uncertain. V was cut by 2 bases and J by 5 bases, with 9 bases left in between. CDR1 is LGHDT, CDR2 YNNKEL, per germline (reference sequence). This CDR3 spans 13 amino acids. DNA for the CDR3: TGTGCCAGCAGCCAACCGGACGGGTATGGCTACACCTTC. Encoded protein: CASSQPDGYGYTF.

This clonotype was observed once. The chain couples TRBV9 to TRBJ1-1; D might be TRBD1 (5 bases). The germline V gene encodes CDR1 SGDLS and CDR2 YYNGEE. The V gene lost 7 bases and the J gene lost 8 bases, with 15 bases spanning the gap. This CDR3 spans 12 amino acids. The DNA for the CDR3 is TGTGCCAGCTCCTACGGGGGTGGGGAAGCTTTCTTT. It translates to CASSYGGGEAFF. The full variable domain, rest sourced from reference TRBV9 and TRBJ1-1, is DSGVTQTPKHLITATGQRVTLRCSPRSGDLSVYWYQQSLDQGLQFLIQYYNGEERAKGNILERFSAQQFPDLHSELNLSSLELGDSALYFCASSYGGGEAFFGQGTRLTVV.

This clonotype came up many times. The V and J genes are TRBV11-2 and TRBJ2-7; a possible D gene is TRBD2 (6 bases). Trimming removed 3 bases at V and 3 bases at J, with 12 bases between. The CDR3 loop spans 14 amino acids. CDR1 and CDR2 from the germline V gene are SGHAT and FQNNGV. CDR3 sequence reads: CASSFAGKYYEQYF. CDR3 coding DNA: TGTGCCAGCAGCTTTGCGGGGAAATACTACGAGCAGTACTTC.

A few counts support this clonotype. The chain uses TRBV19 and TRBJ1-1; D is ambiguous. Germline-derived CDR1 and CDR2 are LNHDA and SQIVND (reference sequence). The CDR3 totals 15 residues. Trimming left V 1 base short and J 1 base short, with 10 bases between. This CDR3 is CASSIAGRSNTEAFF. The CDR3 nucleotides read TGTGCCAGTAGTATAGCGGGCAGGTCGAACACTGAAGCTTTCTTT.

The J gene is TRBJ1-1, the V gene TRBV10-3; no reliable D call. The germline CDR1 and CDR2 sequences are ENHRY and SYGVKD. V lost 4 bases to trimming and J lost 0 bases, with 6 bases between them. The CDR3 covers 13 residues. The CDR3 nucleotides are TGTGCCATCAGTGCGGGCTTGAACACTGAAGCTTTCTTT. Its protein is CAISAGLNTEAFF.

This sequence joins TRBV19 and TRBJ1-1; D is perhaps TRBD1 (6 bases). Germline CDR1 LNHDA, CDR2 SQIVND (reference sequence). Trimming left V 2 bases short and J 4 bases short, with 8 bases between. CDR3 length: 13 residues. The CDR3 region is CASSITRGTEAFF. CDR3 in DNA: TGTGCCAGTAGTATAACCAGGGGCACTGAAGCTTTCTTT.

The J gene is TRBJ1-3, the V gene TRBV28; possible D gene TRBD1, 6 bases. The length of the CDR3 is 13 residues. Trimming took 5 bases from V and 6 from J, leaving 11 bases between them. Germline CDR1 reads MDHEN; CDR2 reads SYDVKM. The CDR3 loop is CASSPGQLNTIYF. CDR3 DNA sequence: TGTGCCAGCAGTCCCGGACAGCTAAACACCATATATTTT.

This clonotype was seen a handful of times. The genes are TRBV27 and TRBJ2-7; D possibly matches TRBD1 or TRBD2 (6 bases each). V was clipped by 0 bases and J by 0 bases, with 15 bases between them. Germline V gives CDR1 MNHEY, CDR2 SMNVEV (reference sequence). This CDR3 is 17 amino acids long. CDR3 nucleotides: TGTGCCAGCAGTTTATCGATAAAGGGGGGAGGCTCCTACGAGCAGTACTTC. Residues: CASSLSIKGGGSYEQYF.

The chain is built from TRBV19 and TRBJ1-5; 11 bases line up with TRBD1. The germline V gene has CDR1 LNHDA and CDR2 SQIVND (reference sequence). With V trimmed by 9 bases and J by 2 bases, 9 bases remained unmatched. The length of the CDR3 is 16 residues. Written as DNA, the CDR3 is TGTGCCAGCACGGGACAGGGGGTTCTGGGCAATCAGCCCCAGCATTTT. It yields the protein CASTGQGVLGNQPQHF.